Each of the 16 T cell receptor beta chains below was sequenced from the same sample in a study of cytomegalovirus exposure and HLA in healthy donors. Amplification used 60 Vbeta primers and 13 Jbeta primers. The repertoire was sequenced with immunoSEQ multiplex PCR; TCRdb's copy has only in-frame clones and lacks some. The data contain over 100,000 clones, approximately 80% of them singletons. What was sequenced was PBMCs. The source of these receptors is a woman aged 30 to 39 in good health and CMV-seronegative.

V gene TRBV29-1 combines with J gene TRBJ2-3; TRBD2 matches 13 bases. V gave up 5 bases and J gave up 5 bases; unmatched junction bases: 7. Germline CDR1 is SQVTM and CDR2 is ANQGSEA. The CDR3 consists of 15 residues. The CDR3 loop reads CSVTSGRAWEDTQYF. DNA for the CDR3: TGCAGCGTTACTAGCGGGAGGGCCTGGGAAGATACGCAGTATTTT.

This clone was counted between two and nine times. This chain joins TRBV5-6 and TRBJ1-1; 7 bases fit TRBD1. Germline V gives CDR1 SGHDT, CDR2 YYEEEE. Unmatched junction bases numbered 10, after V lost 4 bases and J lost 1 base. The CDR3 is made up of 16 amino acids. CDR3 loop: CASSLTTGVANTEAFF. The CDR3 DNA sequence: TGTGCCAGCAGCCTAACAACAGGGGTCGCGAACACTGAAGCTTTCTTT.

This rearrangement joins TRBV7-2 to TRBJ2-3; a possible D gene is TRBD2 (7 bases). The V and J ends lost 7 bases and 7 bases respectively, with 15 bases between them. The germline CDR1 and CDR2 sequences are SGHTA and FQGNSA. This CDR3 is built from 13 residues. CDR3 sequence reads: CASTGLGGHTQYF. For the CDR3, the DNA is TGTGCCAGCACGGGGCTGGGGGGGCATACGCAGTATTTT.

This chain connects TRBV19 to TRBJ1-1, with D uncertain. This CDR3 is built from 14 residues. The V end lost 6 bases, the J end lost 5 bases, and 16 bases lay between the germline ends. CDR1 and CDR2 (germline): LNHDA, SQIVND (reference sequence). The chain's CDR3 is CASSPRSPGTEAFF. For the CDR3, the DNA is TGTGCCAGTAGCCCCCGCAGCCCGGGGACTGAAGCTTTCTTT.

This chain uses TRBV5-8 with TRBJ2-2; 10 bases fit TRBD2. Germline values: CDR1 SGHTS, CDR2 YDEGEE. This CDR3 has 16 residues. V was clipped by 5 bases and J by 4 bases; unmatched bases: 8. CDR3: CASRAGTSVITGELFF. In DNA form, the CDR3 reads TGTGCCAGCAGAGCCGGGACTAGCGTCATCACCGGGGAGCTGTTTTTT.

The chain links TRBV6-1 to TRBJ1-2, with 7 bases fitting TRBD1. The CDR3 covers 15 residues. The J segment lost 4 bases and the V segment lost 4 bases, leaving 9 bases of the junction unmatched. The germline V gene has CDR1 MNHNS and CDR2 SASEGT. CDR3 residues: CASSVTGERGYGYTF. As DNA, the CDR3 is TGTGCCAGCAGTGTTACAGGGGAAAGGGGCTATGGCTACACCTTC.

The CDR3 sequence: CASSLTSGPTDTQYF. DNA for the CDR3: TGTGCCAGCAGCTTGACTAGCGGGCCCACAGATACGCAGTATTTT. The chain uses TRBV7-2 and TRBJ2-3; 10 nucleotides align to TRBD2. V shed 3 bases and J 2 bases; nucleotides not matched to a gene: 2. In germline, CDR1 is SGHTA, CDR2 FQGNSA. The CDR3 has 15 amino acids.

This clone was observed a handful of times. The gene calls are TRBV5-1 and TRBJ2-7; no reliable D call. The germline gives CDR1 SGHRS, CDR2 YFSETQ. The CDR3 totals 13 residues. Trimming removed 0 bases at V and 7 bases at J, with 11 bases between. The CDR3 reads CASSLEAPEEQYF. In nucleotides, the CDR3 is TGCGCCAGCAGCTTGGAAGCTCCCGAGGAGCAGTACTTC.

The sample holds a few counts of this clone. The genes are TRBV28 and TRBJ2-6; a possible D gene is TRBD1 (6 bases). Germline assignment: CDR1 MDHEN and CDR2 SYDVKM. The germline V and J ends were trimmed by 6 bases and 3 bases, with 24 bases remaining between them. CDR3 length: 19 amino acids. CDR3 sequence (DNA): TGTGCCAGCAGCCTAAGGGCGTTGGTGAGGGGGATTGGGGCCAACGTCCTGACTTTC. It translates to CASSLRALVRGIGANVLTF.

The chain's CDR3 is CASKEGGSHGEQFF. DNA for the CDR3: TGTGCCAGTAAAGAGGGTGGTTCCCACGGTGAGCAGTTCTTC. This chain uses TRBV6-5 with TRBJ2-1; perhaps TRBD2 as D (5 bases). The CDR3 contains 14 residues. The germline gives CDR1 MNHEY, CDR2 SVGAGI. Between the trimmed V and J ends, which lost 9 bases and 9 bases, there was a span of 21 bases.

The chain recombines TRBV29-1 with TRBJ1-5; D is possibly TRBD1 (6 bases). V was pared by 7 bases and J by 4 bases, with 11 bases between. The CDR3 totals 12 residues. Germline V gene sequence: CDR1 SQVTM, CDR2 ANQGSEA. CDR3 loop: CSAGQLNQPQHF. The CDR3 coding sequence is TGCAGCGCCGGACAGCTTAATCAGCCCCAGCATTTT.

The genes are TRBV7-8 and TRBJ2-7, with 9 bases identical to TRBD2. V dropped 1 base and J dropped 6; count of bases not matched to a gene: 13. The CDR3 is made up of 17 amino acids. Germline V lookup: CDR1 SGHVS, CDR2 FQNEAQ. CDR3 in DNA: TGTGCCAGCAGCTTAGAACTCCGCGGGAGGGCCAGATCCGAGCAGTACTTC. Translated: CASSLELRGRARSEQYF.

This sequence joins TRBV11-2 and TRBJ2-3; TRBD1 is a possible D gene (6 bases). Looked up from germline, CDR1 is SGHAT and CDR2 is FQNNGV. The CDR3 contains 14 residues. V lost 4 bases, J lost 7 bases, and 15 bases lay in between. In DNA, the CDR3 is TGTGCCAGCAGCTCCAATGCAGGGGCAAATACGCAGTATTTT. This codes for CASSSNAGANTQYF. The entire variable domain, with the rest obtained from reference TRBV11-2 and TRBJ2-3, is as follows: EAGVAQSPRYKIIEKRQSVAFWCNPISGHATLYWYQQILGQGPKLLIQFQNNGVVDDSQLPKDRFSAERLKGVDSTLKIQPAKLEDSAVYLCASSSNAGANTQYFGPGTRLTVL.

The V call is TRBV9, the J call TRBJ2-3, with 12 bases matching TRBD2. The germline CDR1 and CDR2 sequences are SGDLS and YYNGEE. The CDR3 sequence is 15 residues long. The V segment lost 3 bases and the J segment 5 bases; nucleotides outside the gene matches: 4. The CDR3 coding sequence is TGTGCCAGCAGCGAGGGGACTAGCGGGCGAGATACGCAGTATTTT. Encoded protein: CASSEGTSGRDTQYF.

The chain links TRBV27 to TRBJ2-3; D possibly corresponds to TRBD2 (6 bases). Looked up from germline, CDR1 is MNHEY and CDR2 is SMNVEV (reference sequence). Trimming removed 5 bases at V and 3 bases at J, with 18 bases between. The CDR3 has 16 amino acids. The CDR3 protein is CASSPWGETGTDTQYF. Here the CDR3 DNA reads TGTGCCAGCAGTCCCTGGGGGGAGACGGGTACAGATACGCAGTATTTT.

The CDR3 nucleotides read TGTGCCAGCAGCGTAGGAGGGGGTTCGTCGACCGATGAGCAGTTCTTC. Its protein is CASSVGGGSSTDEQFF. The genes are TRBV9 and TRBJ2-1, with D perhaps TRBD1 (6 bases). CDR1 and CDR2 (germline): SGDLS, YYNGEE. The CDR3 is 16 amino acids. Deletions cut 0 bases from V and 8 bases from J, with 18 bases between. The full variable domain, in which reference TRBV9 and TRBJ2-1 provide the parts outside the CDR3, is DSGVTQTPKHLITATGQRVTLRCSPRSGDLSVYWYQQSLDQGLQFLIQYYNGEERAKGNILERFSAQQFPDLHSELNLSSLELGDSALYFCASSVGGGSSTDEQFFGPGTRLTVL.